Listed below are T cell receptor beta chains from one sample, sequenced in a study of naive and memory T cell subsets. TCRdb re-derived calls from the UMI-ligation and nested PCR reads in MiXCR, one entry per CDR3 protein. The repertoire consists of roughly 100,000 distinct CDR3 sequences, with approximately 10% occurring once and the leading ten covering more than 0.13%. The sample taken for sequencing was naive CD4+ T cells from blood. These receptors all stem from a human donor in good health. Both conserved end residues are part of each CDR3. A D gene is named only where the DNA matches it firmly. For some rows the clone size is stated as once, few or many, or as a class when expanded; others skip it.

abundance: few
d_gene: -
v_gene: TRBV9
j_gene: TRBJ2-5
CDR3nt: TGTGCCAGCAGCCTCAATTCAGAGACCCAGTACTTC
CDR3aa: CASSLNSETQYF

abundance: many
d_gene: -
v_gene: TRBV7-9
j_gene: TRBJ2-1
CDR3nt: TGTGCCAGCAGCTCACAGGCCGGAATATCCTACAATGAGCAGTTCTTC
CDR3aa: CASSSQAGISYNEQFF

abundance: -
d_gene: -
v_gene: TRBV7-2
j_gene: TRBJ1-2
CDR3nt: TGTGCCAGCAGCTTGGCACAGGACATCTATGGCTACACCTTC
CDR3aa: CASSLAQDIYGYTF

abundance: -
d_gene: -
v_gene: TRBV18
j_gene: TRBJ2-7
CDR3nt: TGTGCCAGCTCACCAAGCCCCAGGTCCTACGAGCAGTACTTC
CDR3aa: CASSPSPRSYEQYF

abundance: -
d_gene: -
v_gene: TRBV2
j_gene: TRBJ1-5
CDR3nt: TGTGCCAGCACCTACCATCCTGGGCCCCAGCATTTT
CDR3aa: CASTYHPGPQHF

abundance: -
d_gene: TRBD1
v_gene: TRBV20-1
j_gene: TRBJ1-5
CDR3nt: TGCAGTGCTAGACAGGGGGCAGGGCAGCCCCAGCATTTT
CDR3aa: CSARQGAGQPQHF

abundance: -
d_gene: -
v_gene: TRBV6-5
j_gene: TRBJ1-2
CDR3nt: TGTGCCAGCAGCCGCCGTCGTCGAGGGGGATCGGAGGGCTACACCTTC
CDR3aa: CASSRRRRGGSEGYTF

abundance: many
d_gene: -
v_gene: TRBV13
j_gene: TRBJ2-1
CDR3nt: TGTGCCAGCAGCTTAGGCTCGCGCGCCTCCATCGAGCAGTTCTTC
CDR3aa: CASSLGSRASIEQFF

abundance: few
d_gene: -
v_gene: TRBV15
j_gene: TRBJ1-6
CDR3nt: TGTGCCACCAGCAGAGATAGAAGGACGGGAAATTCACCCCTCCACTTT
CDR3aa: CATSRDRRTGNSPLHF

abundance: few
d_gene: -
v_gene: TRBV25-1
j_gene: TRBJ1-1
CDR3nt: TGTGCCAGCAGTGATCAGGGGAACACTGAAGCTTTCTTT
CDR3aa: CASSDQGNTEAFF

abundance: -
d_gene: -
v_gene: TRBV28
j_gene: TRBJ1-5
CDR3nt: TGTGCCAGCAGTTTGGGGGGAGAGGCTTTGTATCAGCCCCAGCATTTT
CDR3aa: CASSLGGEALYQPQHF

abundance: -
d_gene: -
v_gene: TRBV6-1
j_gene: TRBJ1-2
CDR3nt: TGTGCCAGCACCGGTGGGGCTAGCTATGGCTACACCTTC
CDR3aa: CASTGGASYGYTF

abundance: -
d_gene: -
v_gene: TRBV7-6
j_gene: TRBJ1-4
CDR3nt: TGTGCCAGCAGCTTGGGGGGGGATAATGAAAAACTGTTTTTT
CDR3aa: CASSLGGDNEKLFF

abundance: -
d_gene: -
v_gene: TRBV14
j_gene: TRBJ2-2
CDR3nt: TGTGCCAGCAGCCAAGATCTGCGAGTCGGGGAGCTGTTTTTT
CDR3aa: CASSQDLRVGELFF

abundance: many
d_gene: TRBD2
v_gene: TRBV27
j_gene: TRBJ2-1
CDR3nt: TGTGCCAGCAGTCCAGGACTAGCGGCTCTCATACCTAACTACAATGAGCAGTTCTTC
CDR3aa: CASSPGLAALIPNYNEQFF

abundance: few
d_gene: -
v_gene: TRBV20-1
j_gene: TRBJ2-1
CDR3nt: TGCAGTGCCCCTCAGGCGCGGACCCTCAGGGAGCAGTTCTTC
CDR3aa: CSAPQARTLREQFF